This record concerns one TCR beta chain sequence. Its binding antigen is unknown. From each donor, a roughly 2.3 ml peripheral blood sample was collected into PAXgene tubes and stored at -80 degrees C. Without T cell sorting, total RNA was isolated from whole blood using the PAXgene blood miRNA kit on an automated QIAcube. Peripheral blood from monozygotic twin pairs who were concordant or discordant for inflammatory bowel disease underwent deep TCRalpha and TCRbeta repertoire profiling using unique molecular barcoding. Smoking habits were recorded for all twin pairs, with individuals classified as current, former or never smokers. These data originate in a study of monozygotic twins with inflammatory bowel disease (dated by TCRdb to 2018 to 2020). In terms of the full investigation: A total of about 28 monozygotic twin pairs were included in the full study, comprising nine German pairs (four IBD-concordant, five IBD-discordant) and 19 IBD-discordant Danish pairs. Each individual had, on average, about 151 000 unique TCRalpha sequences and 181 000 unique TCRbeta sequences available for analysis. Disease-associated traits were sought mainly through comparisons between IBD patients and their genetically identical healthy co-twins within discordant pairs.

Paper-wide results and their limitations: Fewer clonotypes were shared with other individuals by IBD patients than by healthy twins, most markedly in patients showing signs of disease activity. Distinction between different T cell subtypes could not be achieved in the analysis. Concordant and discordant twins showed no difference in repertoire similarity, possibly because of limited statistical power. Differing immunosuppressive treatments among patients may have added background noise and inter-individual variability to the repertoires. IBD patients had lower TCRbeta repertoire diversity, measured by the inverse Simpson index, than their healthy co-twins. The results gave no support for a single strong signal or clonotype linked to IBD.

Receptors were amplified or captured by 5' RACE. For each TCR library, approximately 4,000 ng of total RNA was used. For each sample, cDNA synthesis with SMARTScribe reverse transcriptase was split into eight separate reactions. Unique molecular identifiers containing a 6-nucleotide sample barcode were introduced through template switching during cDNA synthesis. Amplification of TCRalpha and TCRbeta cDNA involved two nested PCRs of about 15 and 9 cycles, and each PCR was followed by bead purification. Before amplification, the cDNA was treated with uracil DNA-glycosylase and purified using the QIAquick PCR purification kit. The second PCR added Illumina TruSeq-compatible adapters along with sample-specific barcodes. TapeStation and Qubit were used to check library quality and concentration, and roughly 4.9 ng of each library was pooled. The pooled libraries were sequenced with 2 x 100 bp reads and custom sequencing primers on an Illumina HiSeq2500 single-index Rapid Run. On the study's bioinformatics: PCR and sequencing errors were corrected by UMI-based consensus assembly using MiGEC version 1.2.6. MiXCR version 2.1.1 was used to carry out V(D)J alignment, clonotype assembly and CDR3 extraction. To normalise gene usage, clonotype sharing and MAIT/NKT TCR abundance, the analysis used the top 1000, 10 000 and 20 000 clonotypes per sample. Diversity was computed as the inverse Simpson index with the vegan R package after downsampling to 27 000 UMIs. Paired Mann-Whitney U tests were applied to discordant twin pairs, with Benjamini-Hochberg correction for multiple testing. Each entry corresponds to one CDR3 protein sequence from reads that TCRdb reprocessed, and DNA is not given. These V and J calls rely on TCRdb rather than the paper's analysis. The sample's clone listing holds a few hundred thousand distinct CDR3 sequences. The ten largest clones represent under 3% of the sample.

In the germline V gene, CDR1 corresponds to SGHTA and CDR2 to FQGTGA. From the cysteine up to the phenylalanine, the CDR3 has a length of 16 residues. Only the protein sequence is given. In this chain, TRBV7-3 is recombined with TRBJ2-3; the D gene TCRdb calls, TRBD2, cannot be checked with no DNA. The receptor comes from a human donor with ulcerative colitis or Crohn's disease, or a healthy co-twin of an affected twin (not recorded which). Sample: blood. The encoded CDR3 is CASSLELAGVGGTQYF.